This T cell receptor beta chain comes out of a study of human T cells and chemical hapten exposure. The overall study: Chiefly women, the patients showed alopecia areata, totalis or universalis. Study-level findings and limits: The donor cohort had alopecia, so its immune response may not match that of healthy people.

Germline loops: CDR1 SGHTA, CDR2 FQGNSA. The germline V and J ends were trimmed by 5 bases and 2 bases, with 19 bases remaining between them. CDR3 length: 17 residues. Each cDNA molecule in the library carried unique molecular identifiers. Under the authors' procedure: Between 23,224 and 690,600 TCRs appeared in each sample, and the median stood at approximately 100,000. TCRdb re-derived calls from the RACE reads in MiXCR, one entry per CDR3 protein. The V and J calls, along with clone size, are taken from TCRdb and not from the paper's own processing. Of fewer than 400,000 distinct CDR3 sequences in the sample, about 7% were seen once. About this clonotype itself: Its matching antigen is unknown.

Time point defined: patch test 1, 2 weeks after DPC sensitization. Stated treatment: therapeutic diphenylcyclopropenone sensitization with weekly scalp DPC. This receptor was taken from a woman between 18 and 29 years old with alopecia areata. Some clones in this sample may be carry-over from other donors' samples. V gene TRBV7-2 combines with J gene TRBJ1-3; D may be TRBD1 (5 bases). Sequenced material: whole blood, taken in connection with sensitization to the hapten diphenylcyclopropenone (DPC). The CDR3: CASSEEWGLSAGNTIYF. The CDR3 region has the DNA TGTGCCAGCAGCGAAGAATGGGGCCTTAGCGCTGGAAACACCATATATTTT.